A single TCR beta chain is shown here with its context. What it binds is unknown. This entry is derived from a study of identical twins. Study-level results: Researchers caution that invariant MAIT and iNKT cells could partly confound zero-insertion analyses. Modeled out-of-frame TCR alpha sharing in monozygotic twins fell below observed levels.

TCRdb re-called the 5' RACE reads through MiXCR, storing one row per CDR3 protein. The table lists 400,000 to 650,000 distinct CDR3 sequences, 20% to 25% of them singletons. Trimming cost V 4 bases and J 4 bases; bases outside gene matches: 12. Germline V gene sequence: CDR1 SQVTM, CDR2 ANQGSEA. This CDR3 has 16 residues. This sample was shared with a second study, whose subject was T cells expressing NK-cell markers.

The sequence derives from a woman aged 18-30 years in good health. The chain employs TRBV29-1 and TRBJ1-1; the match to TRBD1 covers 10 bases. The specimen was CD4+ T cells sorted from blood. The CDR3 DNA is TGCAGCGTTGCCCCGATGACGGGGACAGGGGTCACTGAAGCTTTCTTT. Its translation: CSVAPMTGTGVTEAFF. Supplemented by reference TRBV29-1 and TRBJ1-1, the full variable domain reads SAVISQKPSRDICQRGTSLTIQCQVDSQVTMMFWYRQQPGQSLTLIATANQGSEATYESGFVIDKFPISRPNLTFSTLTVSNMSPEDSSIYLCSVAPMTGTGVTEAFFGQGTRLTVV.